The TCR beta chain described here comes from a study of identical twins. This clonotype was observed a few times. TCRdb analysed the 5' RACE reads with MiXCR anew, one entry per CDR3 protein. The sample lists 500,000 to 550,000 distinct CDR3 sequences, around 24% occurring once. J was trimmed by 7 bases and V by 5 bases; bases with no gene match: 9. CDR1 and CDR2 from the germline V gene are SSHAT and FNYEAQ (reference sequence). The CDR3 is 15 amino acids. This same sample was also part of a study on yellow fever vaccine responses in identical twins. Per that paper: The T cell response to vaccination in identical twins was reportedly partly convergent and partly personalized.

The rearrangement joins TRBV7-7 to TRBJ2-1; TRBD1 agrees at 9 bases. What was sequenced was CD4+ T cells sorted from blood. This TCR was sampled from a woman under 30 in good health. CDR3 residues: CASSHGQGPLNEQFF. As DNA, the CDR3 is TGTGCCAGCAGCCACGGACAGGGGCCGCTGAATGAGCAGTTCTTC.